Listed below are T cell receptor beta chains from one sample, sequenced in a study of T cell responses to AZD1222 COVID-19 vaccine. Produced via immunoSEQ multiplex PCR; TCRdb's table is partial and in-frame only. This table holds 95,000 to 150,000 clones, approximately 90% found once. This specimen was peripheral blood, taken on day 0 of AZD1222 vaccination. These receptors all stem from an adult in good health. Each CDR3 is given with its conserved first and last residue. D genes are given only for firm matches. Where a row states a size, it is once, few, many or the class of an expanded clone; other rows omit it.

.	.	TRBV4-3	TRBJ1-6	CASSQVHSIEQYNSPLHF	TGCGCCAGCAGCCAAGTACATTCGATTGAACAGTATAATTCACCCCTCCACTTT
.	.	TRBV7-2	TRBJ2-1	CASSLGTSYNEQFF	TGTGCCAGCAGCTTAGGGACTTCGTACAATGAGCAGTTCTTC
.	.	TRBV4-2	TRBJ1-5	CASSLSPSQPQHF	TGTGCCAGCAGCCTCAGCCCCAGTCAGCCCCAGCATTTT
TRBD1	.	TRBV7-9	TRBJ1-1	CASSLGSGQGFEAFF	TGTGCCAGCAGCTTAGGTTCCGGACAGGGGTTTGAAGCTTTCTTT
.	.	TRBV15	TRBJ2-7	CATSRASYEQYF	TGTGCCACCAGCAGAGCCAGCTACGAGCAGTACTTC
.	.	TRBV27	TRBJ1-5	CASSSFSNQPQHF	TGTGCCAGCAGTTCCTTCAGCAATCAGCCCCAGCATTTT
.	.	TRBV19	TRBJ1-6	CASTYGGRKSSYNSPLHF	TGTGCCAGTACCTATGGAGGTCGAAAGAGCTCCTATAATTCACCCCTCCACTTT
.	.	TRBV9	TRBJ2-2	CASSVLWGAIDTGELFF	TGTGCCAGCAGCGTACTCTGGGGGGCGATTGACACCGGGGAGCTGTTTTTT
.	.	TRBV18	TRBJ1-6	CASSARAWNSPLHF	TGTGCCAGCTCGGCCAGGGCTTGGAATTCACCCCTCCACTTT
TRBD1	.	TRBV28	TRBJ1-6	CASSLSGTGISPLHF	TGTGCCAGCAGTCTTTCCGGGACAGGGATCTCACCCCTCCACTTT
.	.	TRBV5-1	TRBJ2-2	CASANTGELFF	TGCGCCTCGGCGAACACCGGGGAGCTGTTTTTT
TRBD2	.	TRBV4-1	TRBJ2-3	CASSQLAGDADTQYF	TGCGCCAGCAGCCAACTAGCGGGAGATGCAGATACGCAGTATTTT
.	.	TRBV19	TRBJ1-5	CASTNRQGQNQPQHF	TGTGCCAGTACCAACCGGCAGGGACAAAATCAGCCCCAGCATTTT
.	.	TRBV6-4	TRBJ1-2	CASSPGLRDYGYTF	TGTGCCAGCAGTCCGGGCCTCAGGGACTATGGCTACACCTTC
TRBD2	.	TRBV4-1	TRBJ2-1	CASSQRLAGPSYNEQFF	TGCGCCAGCAGCCAACGATTAGCGGGACCCTCCTACAATGAGCAGTTCTTC
.	.	TRBV7-3	TRBJ2-5	CASSKGGATQETQYF	TGTGCCAGCAGCAAAGGGGGAGCGACACAAGAGACCCAGTACTTC
TRBD2	few	TRBV28	TRBJ2-7	CASSADGEGLSYEQYF	TGTGCCAGCAGTGCCGACGGGGAGGGACTCTCCTACGAGCAGTACTTC
.	once	TRBV19	TRBJ2-6	CASGQGPGANVLTF	TGTGCCAGTGGGCAGGGGCCCGGGGCCAACGTCCTGACTTTC
.	once	TRBV2	TRBJ1-5	CATRQNLYSNQPQHF	TGTGCCACCCGACAGAACTTATATAGCAATCAGCCCCAGCATTTT